This is a list of T cell receptor beta chains from one sample in a study of shared clonotypes between healthy human individuals. Profiled with immunoSEQ multiplex PCR; TCRdb holds only in-frame clones, not every one. The sample has about 870,000 clones, around 92% seen once. The sequenced sample was naive CD8+ T cells sorted from blood. All receptors derive from a man under 40 in good health. Both conserved end residues are part of each CDR3. A D gene is named only where the DNA matches it firmly. Only some rows state a clone size, as once, few, many or a class for expanded clones.

>TRBJ2-1|-|TRBV6-6|-
TGTGCCAGCAGTTACTCGAGGCTCGGGGCCTACAATGAGCAGTTCTTC
CASSYSRLGAYNEQFF
>TRBJ1-1|-|TRBV27|-
TGTGCCAGCAGTACCGGAGGCACTGAAGCTTTCTTT
CASSTGGTEAFF
>TRBJ2-1|few|TRBV13|TRBD2
TGTGCCAGCAGCACCGGACTAGCGGAATCGGGTGAGCAGTTCTTC
CASSTGLAESGEQFF
>TRBJ2-1|-|TRBV29-1|-
TGCAGCGTTGATGGGGGGTTTTACAATGAGCAGTTCTTC
CSVDGGFYNEQFF
>TRBJ1-4|-|TRBV5-1|-
TGCGCCAGCAGCTTGGAACGGGGCGCCCATGAAAAACTGTTTTTT
CASSLERGAHEKLFF
>TRBJ2-3|-|TRBV4-2|TRBD2
TGTGCCAGCAGCCAAGATCGGACTAGCGGTCGCACAGATACGCAGTATTTT
CASSQDRTSGRTDTQYF
>TRBJ2-7|-|TRBV19|TRBD1
TGTGCCAGTAGTTGGACAGGGGACTACGAGCAGTACTTC
CASSWTGDYEQYF
>TRBJ2-2|-|TRBV11-2|-
TGTGCCAGCAGCTTTTCTGGGGGCAACACCGGGGAGCTGTTTTTT
CASSFSGGNTGELFF
>TRBJ1-1|-|TRBV11-2|-
TGTGCCAGCAGCTATATAGTAGGGATGAACACTGAAGCTTTCTTT
CASSYIVGMNTEAFF
>TRBJ2-7|-|TRBV6-5|-
TGTGCCAGCAGTTACTTTGGAACCGAGCAGTACTTC
CASSYFGTEQYF
>TRBJ2-1|-|TRBV29-1|-
TGCAGCGTTTCGGACGGTCACAATGAGCAGTTCTTC
CSVSDGHNEQFF
>TRBJ2-7|-|TRBV6-1|-
TGTGCCAGCAGAGAATATGGGACGGTCCACTACTACGAGCAGTACTTC
CASREYGTVHYYEQYF
>TRBJ2-7|-|TRBV5-4|-
TGTGCCAGCAGCTTAGGCAATTCCTACGAGCAGTACTTC
CASSLGNSYEQYF
>TRBJ2-2|-|TRBV7-9|-
TGTGCCAGCAGCCCGGTAGGCCAACCCACCGGGGAGCTGTTTTTT
CASSPVGQPTGELFF
>TRBJ2-3|-|TRBV19|TRBD1
TGTGCCAGTAGTCTGTACGACAGGGGCACAGATACGCAGTATTTT
CASSLYDRGTDTQYF
>TRBJ2-3|-|TRBV2|-
TGTGCCATGAGGTATAGGACTTCTGGGACAGATACGCAGTATTTT
CAMRYRTSGTDTQYF
>TRBJ2-1|-|TRBV10-2|-
TGCGCCAGCAGCGCAACTAGGATGGGAGTAAATGAGCAGTTCTTC
CASSATRMGVNEQFF
>TRBJ2-7|-|TRBV14|TRBD1
TGTGCCAGCGGGTCTAGGGACAGGGGCTACGAGCAGTACTTC
CASGSRDRGYEQYF
>TRBJ2-1|-|TRBV7-2|TRBD2
TGTGCCAGCAGTTATCTAGCGGGTCTCTCCAATGAGCAGTTCTTC
CASSYLAGLSNEQFF
>TRBJ2-7|-|TRBV7-3|TRBD2
TGTGCCAGCAGCCTCGGGACTAGCGGGACTTCCTACGAGCAGTACTTC
CASSLGTSGTSYEQYF
>TRBJ2-3|-|TRBV12-1|-
TGTGCCAGCAGCTTTGCAGCGGTAGCGGGAGCCTTCACAGATACGCAGTATTTT
CASSFAAVAGAFTDTQYF
>TRBJ2-7|-|TRBV4-3|-
TGCGCCAGCAGCCAAGATTCGACAGACTACGAGCAGTACTTC
CASSQDSTDYEQYF
>TRBJ2-5|-|TRBV28|TRBD2
TGTGCCAGCACCTCGGGGGGGGACGTTCTTTCGGAGACCCAGTACTTC
CASTSGGDVLSETQYF
>TRBJ2-7|-|TRBV11-2|TRBD2
TGTGCCAGCAGCCCCCGAAGGAGAGCGGGAGGACCTTCCTACGAGCAGTACTTC
CASSPRRRAGGPSYEQYF
>TRBJ2-1|-|TRBV19|-
TGTGCCAGTAGTATAGTCGCTGGGGACGGTAATTACAATGAGCAGTTCTTC
CASSIVAGDGNYNEQFF
>TRBJ2-6|-|TRBV9|TRBD2
TGTGCCAGCAGCCCGAGCGGGGTTGGGGCCAACGTCCTGACTTTC
CASSPSGVGANVLTF
>TRBJ2-7|-|TRBV13|-
TGTGCCAGCAGCTTATACACCCACTCCTACGAGCAGTACTTC
CASSLYTHSYEQYF
>TRBJ2-1|once|TRBV25-1|TRBD1
TGTGCCAGCAGTGAATTAGCAGGACAGGGGACCAATGAGCAGTTCTTC
CASSELAGQGTNEQFF
>TRBJ1-2|-|TRBV4-1|-
TGCGCCAGCAGCCAAGCAGGGATTGACTATGGCTACACCTTC
CASSQAGIDYGYTF
>TRBJ2-3|-|TRBV15|-
TGTGCCACCTCCAGCTTTGCAGGGCGTACGCAGTATTTT
CATSSFAGRTQYF
>TRBJ2-3|-|TRBV4-1|TRBD2
TGCGCCAGCAGCCAACTAGCGGGAGGGTTTGTTGGTACGCAGTATTTT
CASSQLAGGFVGTQYF
>TRBJ2-1|-|TRBV4-3|-
TGCGCCAGCAGCCAAGATTTGGCGGCATTAACCTACAATGAGCAGTTCTTC
CASSQDLAALTYNEQFF
>TRBJ2-4|-|TRBV29-1|-
TGCAGCGCCGTAGTGGCAACCAAAAACATTCAGTACTTC
CSAVVATKNIQYF
>TRBJ2-1|-|TRBV19|-
TGTGCCAGTAGTATAGTTTCGAGGGAGGACAATGAGCAGTTCTTC
CASSIVSREDNEQFF
>TRBJ1-1|-|TRBV29-1|-
TGCAGCGTTGAAGCCGCGACACCGAACACTGAAGCTTTCTTT
CSVEAATPNTEAFF
>TRBJ2-7|-|TRBV5-3|TRBD2
TGTGCCAGAAGCTTGGAAGAAGGGAGGGAGAGCTCCTACGAGCAGTACTTC
CARSLEEGRESSYEQYF
>TRBJ2-1|once|TRBV5-6|TRBD2
TGTGCCAGCAGCTTCGGACTAGCGGGTCAGGATGAGCAGTTCTTC
CASSFGLAGQDEQFF
>TRBJ2-7|-|TRBV5-1|TRBD1
TGCGCCAGCAGCTTGGGACAGGGTTCCTACGAGCAGTACTTC
CASSLGQGSYEQYF
>TRBJ2-7|-|TRBV4-1|-
TGCGCCAGCAGCCAAGGCCAAGACACCTCCTACGAGCAGTACTTC
CASSQGQDTSYEQYF
>TRBJ2-1|many|TRBV7-3|-
TGTGCCAGCAGCGTAACGATGGGGAATGAGCAGTTCTTC
CASSVTMGNEQFF
>TRBJ2-1|-|TRBV6-5|TRBD1
TGTGCCAGCAGATACAGGGGCAATGAGCAGTTCTTC
CASRYRGNEQFF
>TRBJ1-1|-|TRBV4-1|-
TGCGCCAGCAGCCAAGGGGAGCTATCTCACACTGAAGCTTTCTTT
CASSQGELSHTEAFF
>TRBJ2-1|-|TRBV7-9|TRBD2
TGTGCCAGCAGCCACCTAGCGGGACACTCCTACAATGAGCAGTTCTTC
CASSHLAGHSYNEQFF
>TRBJ2-1|-|TRBV5-1|-
TGCGCCAGCAGCTTGACCCCCCGGACACAAAACAATGAGCAGTTCTTC
CASSLTPRTQNNEQFF
>TRBJ2-7|-|TRBV28|-
TGTGCCAGCTCTAGTTACTACGAGCAGTACTTC
CASSSYYEQYF
>TRBJ1-2|-|TRBV28|-
TGTGCCAGCGCGGCAGGGGCGAATGACTATGGCTACACCTTC
CASAAGANDYGYTF
>TRBJ2-3|-|TRBV7-8|TRBD1
TGTGCCAGCAGCTTTATTTTACAGGGGCACACAGATACGCAGTATTTT
CASSFILQGHTDTQYF
>TRBJ2-2|once|TRBV29-1|-
TGCAGTGGGGGTCCTACAGAGAACACCGGGGAGCTGTTTTTT
CSGGPTENTGELFF
>TRBJ2-2|few|TRBV27|TRBD2
TGTGCCAGCAGTTTAAGGATTCCGGGACTAGCGGGAGAGGCCGGGGAGCTGTTTTTT
CASSLRIPGLAGEAGELFF
>TRBJ2-7|-|TRBV27|TRBD1
TGTGCCAGCAGTCTTGCGAGAATCGACAGGGACGCTTACGAGCAGTACTTC
CASSLARIDRDAYEQYF